These T cell receptor beta chains were read from a single sample in a study of T cell responses to AZD1222 COVID-19 vaccine. The assay was immunoSEQ multiplex PCR, and TCRdb's table has in-frame clones only and misses some. The top ten clones hold approximately 9.4% of a sample with around 100,000 clones, 80% to 85% of them seen once. This specimen consisted of peripheral blood, obtained on day 0 of AZD1222 vaccination. The receptors stem from an adult in good health. CDR3s include the opening cysteine and the closing phenylalanine or tryptophan. A D gene is named only where the DNA matches it firmly. Size is omitted from some rows. Given values are once, few, many or a class for expanded clones.

CDR3aa	CDR3nt	abundance	v_gene	d_gene	j_gene
CASSPRLGDSNQPQHF	TGTGCCAGCAGCCCCCGGTTGGGGGATAGCAATCAGCCCCAGCATTTT	few	TRBV3-1/TRBV3-2	NA	TRBJ1-5
CASSRGTVDFYEQYF	TGCGCCAGCAGCCGCGGGACCGTTGATTTCTACGAGCAGTACTTC	once	TRBV5-1	NA	TRBJ2-7
CASSPERGNQPQHF	TGTGCCAGCTCACCCGAAAGAGGCAATCAGCCCCAGCATTTT	NA	TRBV18	NA	TRBJ1-5
CASSFTRRMGGNNFGYTF	TGCGCCAGCAGCTTTACCAGGCGGATGGGTGGTAACAACTTTGGCTACACCTTC	once	TRBV5-1	NA	TRBJ1-2
CASSAWDSLRQPQHF	TGTGCCAGCAGCGCGTGGGACAGTCTGCGGCAGCCCCAGCATTTT	NA	TRBV5-5	TRBD1	TRBJ1-5
CASSLRGSYNYGYTF	TGTGCCAGCAGCTTACGGGGCAGCTATAACTATGGCTACACCTTC	few	TRBV7-2	NA	TRBJ1-2
CASSIGLPNQPQHF	TGTGCCAGTAGTATAGGGCTACCCAATCAGCCCCAGCATTTT	NA	TRBV19	NA	TRBJ1-5
CSRGQNTYEQYF	TGCAGCCGGGGCCAGAATACCTACGAGCAGTACTTC	NA	TRBV29-1	NA	TRBJ2-7
CASSPLAGGPGTQYF	TGTGCCAGCAGCCCTCTAGCGGGAGGCCCGGGGACCCAGTACTTC	NA	TRBV7-9	TRBD2	TRBJ2-5
CASSPRQRGYGYTF	TGTGCCAGCAGTCCCAGACAGCGTGGCTATGGCTACACCTTC	NA	TRBV27	NA	TRBJ1-2
CASRRGIHGYTF	TGTGCCAGCAGGAGGGGAATCCATGGCTACACCTTC	NA	TRBV6-5	NA	TRBJ1-2